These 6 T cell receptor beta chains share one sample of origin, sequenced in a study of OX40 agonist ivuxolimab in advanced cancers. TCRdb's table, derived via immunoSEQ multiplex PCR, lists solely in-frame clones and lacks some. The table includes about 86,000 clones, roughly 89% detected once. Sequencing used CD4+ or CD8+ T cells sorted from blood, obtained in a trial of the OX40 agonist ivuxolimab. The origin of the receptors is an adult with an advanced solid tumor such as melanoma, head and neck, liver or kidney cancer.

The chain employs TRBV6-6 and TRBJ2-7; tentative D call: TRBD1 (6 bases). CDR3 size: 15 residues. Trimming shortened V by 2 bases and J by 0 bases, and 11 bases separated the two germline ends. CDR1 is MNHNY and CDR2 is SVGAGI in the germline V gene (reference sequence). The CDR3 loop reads CASSYNRDLSYEQYF. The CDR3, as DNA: TGTGCCAGCAGTTACAACAGGGACCTCTCCTACGAGCAGTACTTC.

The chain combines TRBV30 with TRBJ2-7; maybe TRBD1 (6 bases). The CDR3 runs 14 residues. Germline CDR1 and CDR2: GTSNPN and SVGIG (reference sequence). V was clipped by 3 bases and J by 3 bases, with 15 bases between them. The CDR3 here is CAWRWGTLGYEQYF. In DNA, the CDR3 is TGTGCCTGGAGATGGGGGACACTAGGCTACGAGCAGTACTTC.

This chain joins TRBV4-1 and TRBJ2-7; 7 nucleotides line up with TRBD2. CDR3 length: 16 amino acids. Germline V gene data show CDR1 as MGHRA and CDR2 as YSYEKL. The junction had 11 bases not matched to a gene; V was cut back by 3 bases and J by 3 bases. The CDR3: CASSHGGSPPFYEQYF. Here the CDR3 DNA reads TGCGCCAGCAGCCACGGCGGGAGCCCCCCGTTCTACGAGCAGTACTTC.

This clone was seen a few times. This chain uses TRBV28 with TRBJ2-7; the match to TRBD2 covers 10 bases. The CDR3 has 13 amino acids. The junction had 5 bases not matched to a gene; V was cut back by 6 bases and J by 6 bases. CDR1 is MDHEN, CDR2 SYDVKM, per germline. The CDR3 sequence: CASRPSGRGEQYF. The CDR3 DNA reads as TGTGCCAGCAGACCCAGCGGGAGGGGCGAGCAGTACTTC.

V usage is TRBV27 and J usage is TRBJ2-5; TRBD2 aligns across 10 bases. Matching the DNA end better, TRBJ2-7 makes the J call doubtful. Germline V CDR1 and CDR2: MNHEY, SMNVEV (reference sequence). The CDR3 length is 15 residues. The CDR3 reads CASSPITSGIYEQYF. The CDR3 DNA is TGTGCCAGCAGTCCCATAACTAGCGGGATTTACGAGCAGTACTTC.

As DNA, the CDR3 is TGTGCCAGCGTAGTCCGGGGTAATGAGCAGTTCTTC. Amino acid sequence: CASVVRGNEQFF. The gene calls are TRBV7-9 and TRBJ2-1; the D gene is possibly TRBD2 (5 bases). The CDR3 contains 12 residues. In germline, CDR1 is SEHNR, CDR2 FQNEAQ (reference sequence). V lost 8 bases, J lost 7 bases, and 12 bases lay in between.